Following are 21 T cell receptor beta chains from one sample sequenced in a study of shared clonotypes between healthy human individuals. Only CD45RO-negative cells positively selected for CCR7 counted as naive CD8 cells, so terminally differentiated effector memory CD45RA+ cells were excluded. Some clones are missing from TCRdb's copy, which holds only in-frame ones; the method was immunoSEQ multiplex PCR. The sample yields about 700,000 clones, approximately 90% seen once. The sequenced sample was naive CD8+ T cells sorted from blood. The receptors originated from a man aged 30-40 years in good health.

The rearrangement joins TRBV6-5 to TRBJ1-4; D call uncertain. This CDR3 region has 14 residues. Germline V gives CDR1 MNHEY, CDR2 SVGAGI. V shed 6 bases and J shed 7 bases, with 15 bases lying between them. As DNA, the CDR3 is TGTGCCAGCAGCCCTGGTGGAAGGGTTGAAAAACTGTTTTTT. Translating it yields CASSPGGRVEKLFF.

The chain couples TRBV5-1 to TRBJ1-1, with 10 bases aligning to TRBD1. This CDR3 is 14 amino acids long. The ends lost 3 bases at V and 6 bases at J; junction bases unmatched: 5. Germline V gives CDR1 SGHRS, CDR2 YFSETQ. CDR3 sequence reads: CASSSGQGIAEAFF. For the CDR3, the DNA is TGCGCCAGCAGCTCGGGACAGGGGATAGCTGAAGCTTTCTTT.

J is TRBJ2-1 and V is TRBV7-8, with 12 positions matching TRBD2. Germline lookup yields CDR1 SGHVS and CDR2 FQNEAQ. The CDR3 contains 15 residues. The V and J ends lost 6 bases and 7 bases, in that order; junction bases with no gene match: 7. CDR3 nucleotide sequence: TGTGCCAGCAGGGAGACTAGCGGGAGTTTAAATGAGCAGTTCTTC. Translating gives CASRETSGSLNEQFF.

The chain couples TRBV10-3 to TRBJ2-1; 7 bases are a match to TRBD2. Trimming cost V 6 bases and J 2 bases; bases outside gene matches: 13. This CDR3 spans 17 amino acids. Looked up from germline, CDR1 is ENHRY and CDR2 is SYGVKD. This CDR3 is CAISDAAGLPTYNEQFF. As DNA, the CDR3 is TGTGCCATCAGCGATGCCGCGGGACTACCTACCTACAATGAGCAGTTCTTC.

This chain links TRBV7-6 with TRBJ2-1; perhaps TRBD2 as D (5 bases). This CDR3 has 15 residues. V was shortened by 8 bases and J by 6 bases, with 20 bases between the two germline ends. CDR1 is SGHVS, CDR2 FNYEAQ, per germline. CDR3 sequence: CASSRLNTYFNEQFF. For the CDR3, the DNA is TGTGCCAGCTCACGACTAAACACGTACTTCAATGAGCAGTTCTTC.

The chain is built from TRBV29-1 and TRBJ1-4, with 8 nucleotides matching TRBD1. CDR3 length: 14 residues. Losses at the gene ends were 3 bases for V and 6 bases for J; bases not matched to a gene: 6. The germline V gene has CDR1 SQVTM and CDR2 ANQGSEA. CDR3 sequence (DNA): TGCAGCGTTGAGGCCTTGGACAGGGATGAAAAACTGTTTTTT. It specifies CSVEALDRDEKLFF.

DNA of the CDR3: TGTGCCAGCAGTCTTCTAATACGACTAGCGGGAGACTACAATGAGCAGTTCTTC. Amino acids: CASSLLIRLAGDYNEQFF. This chain uses TRBV27 with TRBJ2-1, with 12 bases that match TRBD2. CDR3 length: 18 amino acids. V lost 5 bases to trimming and J lost 3 bases; unmatched junction nucleotides: 11. CDR1 and CDR2 (germline): MNHEY, SMNVEV (reference sequence).

The CDR3 protein is CASRGTSGVREQYF. CDR3 nucleotides: TGCGCCAGCAGGGGGACTAGCGGAGTTCGGGAGCAGTACTTC. V is TRBV5-1 and J is TRBJ2-7; TRBD2 matches 11 bases. V gave up 5 bases and J gave up 7 bases; unmatched junction bases: 8. Germline V gene data show CDR1 as SGHRS and CDR2 as YFSETQ. This CDR3 has 14 amino acids.

This sequence joins TRBV2 and TRBJ2-7, with D possibly matching TRBD2 (5 bases). The germline gives CDR1 SNHLY, CDR2 FYNNEI. The CDR3 has 15 residues. The V end was cut by 7 bases, the J end by 3 bases, with 19 bases between. CDR3 region: CASKPPPGLGYEQYF. In DNA, the CDR3 is TGTGCCAGCAAACCCCCCCCAGGACTCGGCTACGAGCAGTACTTC.

The chain uses TRBV13 and TRBJ2-1; D is possibly TRBD1 (6 bases). V was trimmed by 7 bases and J by 5 bases, leaving 12 bases between them. Per the germline V gene, CDR1 is PRHDT and CDR2 is FYEKMQ (reference sequence). The CDR3 length is 13 residues. The CDR3 loop is CASTGEHDNEQFF. In DNA, the CDR3 is TGTGCCAGCACAGGGGAACATGACAATGAGCAGTTCTTC.

This sequence joins TRBV27 and TRBJ2-1; D not resolved. V was cut by 7 bases and J by 2 bases, with 12 bases left in between. The CDR3 sequence is 14 residues long. From germline, CDR1 is MNHEY and CDR2 SMNVEV (reference sequence). CDR3 nucleotides: TGTGCCAGCACCCGCTCAGCCACCTACAATGAGCAGTTCTTC. This gives the protein CASTRSATYNEQFF.

The chain recombines TRBV7-8 with TRBJ2-1, with 11 bases matching TRBD2. The CDR3 is made up of 15 amino acids. Per the germline V gene, CDR1 is SGHVS and CDR2 is FQNEAQ. The V gene end was trimmed by 5 bases and the J gene end by 6 bases; junction bases not matched to a gene: 6. The CDR3 is CASSMGLAVSNEQFF. CDR3 coding DNA: TGTGCCAGCAGCATGGGACTAGCGGTATCCAATGAGCAGTTCTTC.

The chain employs TRBV25-1 and TRBJ2-7, with TRBD2 identical over 9 bases. The CDR3 spans 13 residues. The germline gives CDR1 MGHDK, CDR2 SYGVNS. V lost 7 bases to trimming and J lost 3 bases; unmatched junction nucleotides: 4. In DNA, the CDR3 is TGTGCCAGCACGCTAGCGGGAAGCTACGAGCAGTACTTC. Protein: CASTLAGSYEQYF.

This chain uses TRBV19 with TRBJ2-3, with D perhaps matching TRBD2 (6 bases). V gave up 5 bases and J gave up 7 bases, with 13 bases separating them. The CDR3 is made up of 13 amino acids. Germline lookup yields CDR1 LNHDA and CDR2 SQIVND (reference sequence). CDR3: CASSPGGGNTQYF. The CDR3 DNA reads as TGTGCCAGTAGTCCCGGGGGTGGAAATACGCAGTATTTT.

This clone has more than one count but fewer than ten. The chain uses TRBV5-6 and TRBJ2-1; D is ambiguous. CDR3 size: 14 residues. The germline CDR1 and CDR2 sequences are SGHDT and YYEEEE. V lost 4 bases, J lost 9 bases, and 17 bases lay in between. CDR3 region: CASSPVGKGAEQFF. The CDR3 coding sequence is TGTGCCAGCAGCCCGGTAGGGAAGGGTGCTGAGCAGTTCTTC. Supplemented by reference TRBV5-6 and TRBJ2-1, the full variable domain reads DAGVTQSPTHLIKTRGQQVTLRCSPKSGHDTVSWYQQALGQGPQFIFQYYEEEERQRGNFPDRFSGHQFPNYSSELNVNALLLGDSALYLCASSPVGKGAEQFFGPGTRLTVL.

This chain uses TRBV4-1 with TRBJ1-5; tentatively, D is TRBD1 (6 bases). Deletions cut 0 bases from V and 2 bases from J, with 8 bases between. Germline V gene data show CDR1 as MGHRA and CDR2 as YSYEKL. CDR3 size: 15 residues. Here the CDR3 reads CASSQDHRGNQPQHF. Here the CDR3 DNA reads TGCGCCAGCAGCCAAGATCACAGGGGCAATCAGCCCCAGCATTTT.

V usage is TRBV19 and J usage is TRBJ2-1; D is possibly TRBD2 (5 bases). The CDR3 totals 14 residues. Germline V CDR1 and CDR2: LNHDA, SQIVND (reference sequence). V was cut by 1 base and J by 5 bases, with 9 bases left in between. The CDR3 is CASSIASTNNEQFF. The CDR3 DNA is TGTGCCAGTAGTATAGCCTCGACTAACAATGAGCAGTTCTTC.

The chain recombines TRBV15 with TRBJ2-4; 7 nucleotides agree with TRBD1. The CDR3 contains 17 residues. Germline V gene lookup returns CDR1 LNHNV and CDR2 YYDKDF (reference sequence). With V trimmed by 1 base and J by 4 bases, 10 bases remained unmatched. The CDR3 DNA is TGTGCCACCAGCAGAGCTGATACGACAGGGATAAAAAACATTCAGTACTTC. This gives the protein CATSRADTTGIKNIQYF.

This chain connects TRBV13 to TRBJ2-5, with 11 bases that match TRBD2. The CDR3 totals 17 residues. With 0 bases clipped from V and 4 bases from J, the junction kept 7 bases outside the gene matches. The germline V gene encodes CDR1 PRHDT and CDR2 FYEKMQ (reference sequence). DNA for the CDR3: TGTGCCAGCAGCTTAGGGGGACTAGCGGCCCATCTAGAGACCCAGTACTTC. It is translated as CASSLGGLAAHLETQYF.

This chain connects TRBV6-5 to TRBJ2-3; TRBD2 matches at 7 bases. The CDR3 length is 16 residues. Trimming removed 2 bases from V and 0 bases from J; junction bases left unmatched: 5. Germline V CDR1 and CDR2: MNHEY, SVGAGI. The CDR3 DNA follows: TGTGCCAGCAGTTACCGGTTTAGCGGGAGCACAGATACGCAGTATTTT. Translation: CASSYRFSGSTDTQYF.

On this clone itself: The CDR3 end shows no conserved phenylalanine or tryptophan, and so a read error is likely. It is unclear where the CDR3 begins or ends on the DNA, so no DNA is shown, and the CDR3 is as TCRdb lists it. The rearrangement joins TRBV2 to TRBJ1-3; the D segment call TRBD1 is taken from the table without a DNA check. Germline CDR1 is SNHLY and CDR2 is FYNNEI. The CDR3 spans 12 amino acids, including both terminal residues. CDR3 residues: CASSDPGTGHRI.